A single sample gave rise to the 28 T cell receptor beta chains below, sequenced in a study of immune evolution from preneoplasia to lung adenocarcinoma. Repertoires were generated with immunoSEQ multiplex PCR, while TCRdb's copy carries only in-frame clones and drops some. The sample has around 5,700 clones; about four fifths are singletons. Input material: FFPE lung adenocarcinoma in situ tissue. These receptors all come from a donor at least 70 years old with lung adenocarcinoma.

The CDR3 sequence is CASSRTATHSNQPQHF. CDR3 DNA: TGTGCCTCATCCCGGACAGCAACACATAGCAATCAGCCCCAGCATTTT. The genes are TRBV19 and TRBJ1-5; a possible D gene is TRBD1 (6 bases). The V and J ends lost 11 bases and 0 bases respectively, with 20 bases between them. CDR3 length equals 16 residues. Germline lookup yields CDR1 LNHDA and CDR2 SQIVND (reference sequence).

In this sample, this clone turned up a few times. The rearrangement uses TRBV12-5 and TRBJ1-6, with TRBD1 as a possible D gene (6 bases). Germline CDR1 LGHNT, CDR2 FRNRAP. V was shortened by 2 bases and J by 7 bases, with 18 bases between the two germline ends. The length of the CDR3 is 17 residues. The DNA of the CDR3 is TGTGCTAGTGGTTTGCAACGCCTACAGGGAGGGAATTCACCCCTCCACTTT. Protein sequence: CASGLQRLQGGNSPLHF. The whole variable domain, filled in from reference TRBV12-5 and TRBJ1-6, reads DARVTQTPRHKVTEMGQEVTMRCQPILGHNTVFWYRQTMMQGLELLAYFRNRAPLDDSGMPKDRFSAEMPDATLATLKIQPSEPRDSAVYFCASGLQRLQGGNSPLHFGNGTRLTVT.

The CDR3 is CASSAQGPGELFF. The CDR3 DNA follows: TGTGCCAGCAGCGCACAGGGTCCCGGGGAGCTGTTTTTT. The rearrangement links TRBV9 to TRBJ2-2; TRBD1 might be the D (6 bases). The CDR3 runs to 13 residues. Trimming cost V 3 bases and J 6 bases, with 9 bases left between them. In germline, CDR1 is SGDLS, CDR2 YYNGEE.

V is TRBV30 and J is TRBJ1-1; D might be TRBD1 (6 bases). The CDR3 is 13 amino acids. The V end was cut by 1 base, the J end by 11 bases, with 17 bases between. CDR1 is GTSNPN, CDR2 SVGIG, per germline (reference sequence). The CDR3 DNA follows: TGTGCCTGGAGTGAAGGGGGGACCCACGGGGCTTTCTTT. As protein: CAWSEGGTHGAFF.

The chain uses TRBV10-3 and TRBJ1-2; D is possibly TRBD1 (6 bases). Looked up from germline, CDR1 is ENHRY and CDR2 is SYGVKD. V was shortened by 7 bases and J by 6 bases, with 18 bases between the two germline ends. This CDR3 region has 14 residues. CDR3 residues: CAINGAQGVDGYTF. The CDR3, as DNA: TGTGCCATCAATGGGGCACAGGGAGTTGATGGCTACACCTTC.

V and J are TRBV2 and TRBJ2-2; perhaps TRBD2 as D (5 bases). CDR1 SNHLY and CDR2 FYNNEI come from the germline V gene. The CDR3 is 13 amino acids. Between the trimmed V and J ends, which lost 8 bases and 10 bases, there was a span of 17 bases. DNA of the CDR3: TGTGCCAGCGGGCGGGCGGGCTCCGAGGAGCTGTTTTTT. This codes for CASGRAGSEELFF.

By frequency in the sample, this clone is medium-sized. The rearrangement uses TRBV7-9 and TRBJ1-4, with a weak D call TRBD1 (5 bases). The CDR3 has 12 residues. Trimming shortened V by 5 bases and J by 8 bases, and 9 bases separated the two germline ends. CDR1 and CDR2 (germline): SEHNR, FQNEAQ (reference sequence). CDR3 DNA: TGTGCCAGCAGCCCGGGACTCGAAAAACTGTTTTTT. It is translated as CASSPGLEKLFF.

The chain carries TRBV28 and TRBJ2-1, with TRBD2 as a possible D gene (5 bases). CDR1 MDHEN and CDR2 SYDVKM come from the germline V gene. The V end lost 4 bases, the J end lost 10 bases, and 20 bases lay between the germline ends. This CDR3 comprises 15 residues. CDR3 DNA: TGTGCCAGCAGTTCCCCGGGTGTCCGTACGGGGGAGCAGTTCTTC. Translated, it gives CASSSPGVRTGEQFF. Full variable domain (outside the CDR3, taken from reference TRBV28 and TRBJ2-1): DVKVTQSSRYLVKRTGEKVFLECVQDMDHENMFWYRQDPGLGLRLIYFSYDVKMKEKGDIPEGYSVSREKKERFSLILESASTNQTSMYLCASSSPGVRTGEQFFGPGTRLTVL.

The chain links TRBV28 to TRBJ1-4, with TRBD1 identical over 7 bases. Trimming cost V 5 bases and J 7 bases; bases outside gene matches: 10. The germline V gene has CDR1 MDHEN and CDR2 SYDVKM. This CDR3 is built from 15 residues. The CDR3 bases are TGTGCCAGCAGTGACGACAGGGCGACGATTGAAAAACTGTTTTTT. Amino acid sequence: CASSDDRATIEKLFF.

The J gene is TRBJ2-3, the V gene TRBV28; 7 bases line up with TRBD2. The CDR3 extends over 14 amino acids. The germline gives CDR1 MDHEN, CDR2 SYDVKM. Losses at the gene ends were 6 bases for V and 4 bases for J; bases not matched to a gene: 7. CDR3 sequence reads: CASSSGGSPDTQYF. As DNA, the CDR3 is TGTGCCAGCAGCTCGGGAGGCAGTCCAGATACGCAGTATTTT.

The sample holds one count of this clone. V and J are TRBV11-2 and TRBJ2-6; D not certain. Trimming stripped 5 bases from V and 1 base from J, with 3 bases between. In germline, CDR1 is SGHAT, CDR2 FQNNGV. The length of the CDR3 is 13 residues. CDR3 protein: CASSQSGANVLTF. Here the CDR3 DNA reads TGTGCCAGCAGCCAGTCTGGGGCCAACGTCCTGACTTTC.

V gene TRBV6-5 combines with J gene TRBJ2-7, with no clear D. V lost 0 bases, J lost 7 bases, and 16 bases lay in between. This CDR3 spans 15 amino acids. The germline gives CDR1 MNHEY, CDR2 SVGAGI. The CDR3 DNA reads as TGTGCCAGCAGTTACTCGTGGTCTAATAAATGGGAGCAGTACTTC. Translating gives CASSYSWSNKWEQYF.

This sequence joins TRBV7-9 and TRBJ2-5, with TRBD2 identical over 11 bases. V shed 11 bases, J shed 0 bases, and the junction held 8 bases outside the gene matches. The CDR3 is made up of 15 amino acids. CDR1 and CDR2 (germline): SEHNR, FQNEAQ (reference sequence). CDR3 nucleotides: TGTGCCGGAGTGACTAGCGGGACCTACCAAGAGACCCAGTACTTC. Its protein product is CAGVTSGTYQETQYF.

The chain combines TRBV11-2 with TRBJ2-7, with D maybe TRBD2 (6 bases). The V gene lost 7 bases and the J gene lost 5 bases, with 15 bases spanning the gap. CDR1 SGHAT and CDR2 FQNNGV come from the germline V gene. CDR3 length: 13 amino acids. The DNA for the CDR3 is TGTGCCAGCATCGAATCGAGGGAGGACGAGCAGTACTTC. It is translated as CASIESREDEQYF.

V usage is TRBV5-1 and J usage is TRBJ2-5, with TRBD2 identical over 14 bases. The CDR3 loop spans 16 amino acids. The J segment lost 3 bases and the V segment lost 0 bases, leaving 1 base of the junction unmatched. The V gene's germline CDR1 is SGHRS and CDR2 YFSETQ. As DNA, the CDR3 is TGCGCCAGCAGCTTGGGGGGACTAGCGGGAGAAGAGACCCAGTACTTC. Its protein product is CASSLGGLAGEETQYF.

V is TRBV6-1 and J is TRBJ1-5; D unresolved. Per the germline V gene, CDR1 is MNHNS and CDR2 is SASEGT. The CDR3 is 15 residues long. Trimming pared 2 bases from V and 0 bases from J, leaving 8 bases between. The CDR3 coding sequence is TGTGCCAGCAGTGAAATGCCCTATAGCAATCAGCCCCAGCATTTT. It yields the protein CASSEMPYSNQPQHF.

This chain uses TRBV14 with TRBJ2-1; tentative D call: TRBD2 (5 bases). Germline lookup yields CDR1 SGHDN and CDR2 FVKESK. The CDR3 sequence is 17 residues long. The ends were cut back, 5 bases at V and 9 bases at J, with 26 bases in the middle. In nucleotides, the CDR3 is TGTGCCAGCAGCTCAAGAGAGAAAGCGGCGCCGCTGCGTGAGCAGTTCTTC. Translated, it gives CASSSREKAAPLREQFF.

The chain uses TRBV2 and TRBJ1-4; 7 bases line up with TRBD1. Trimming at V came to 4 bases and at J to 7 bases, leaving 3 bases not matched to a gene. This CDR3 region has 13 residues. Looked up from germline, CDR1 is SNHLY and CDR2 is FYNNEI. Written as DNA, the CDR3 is TGTGCCAGCAGTGGGGACAGCCGTGAAAAACTGTTTTTT. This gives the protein CASSGDSREKLFF.

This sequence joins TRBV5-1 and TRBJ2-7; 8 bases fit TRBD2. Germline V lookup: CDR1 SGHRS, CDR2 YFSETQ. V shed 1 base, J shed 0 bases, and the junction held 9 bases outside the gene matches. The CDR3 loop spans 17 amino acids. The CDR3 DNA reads TGCGCCAGCAGCTTGAGGCTAGCGGGCCCCTACTCCTACGAGCAGTACTTC. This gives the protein CASSLRLAGPYSYEQYF.

CDR3 loop: CASSLGNAGGPDTQYF. CDR3 DNA: TGCGCCAGCAGCTTGGGTAATGCGGGGGGGCCAGATACGCAGTATTTT. The gene calls are TRBV5-1 and TRBJ2-3, with 9 bases matching TRBD2. V was pared by 0 bases and J by 4 bases, with 6 bases of the junction left unmatched. CDR3 length equals 16 residues. CDR1 is SGHRS and CDR2 is YFSETQ in the germline V gene.

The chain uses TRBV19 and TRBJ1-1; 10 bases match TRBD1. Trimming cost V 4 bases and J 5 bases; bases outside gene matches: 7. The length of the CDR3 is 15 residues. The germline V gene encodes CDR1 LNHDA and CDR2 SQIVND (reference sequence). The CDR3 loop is CASSRPGQGWTEAFF. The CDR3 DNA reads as TGTGCCAGTAGTAGACCGGGACAGGGGTGGACTGAAGCTTTCTTT.

The CDR3 loop reads CASSLQATGGGTDTQYF. The CDR3 DNA reads as TGTGCCAGCAGCTTACAGGCAACGGGGGGTGGCACAGATACGCAGTATTTT. The chain carries TRBV11-2 and TRBJ2-3; 7 nucleotides match TRBD2. Looked up from germline, CDR1 is SGHAT and CDR2 is FQNNGV. This CDR3 is 17 amino acids long. After removal of 2 bases from V and 1 base from J, the junction contained 9 bases not matched to a gene.

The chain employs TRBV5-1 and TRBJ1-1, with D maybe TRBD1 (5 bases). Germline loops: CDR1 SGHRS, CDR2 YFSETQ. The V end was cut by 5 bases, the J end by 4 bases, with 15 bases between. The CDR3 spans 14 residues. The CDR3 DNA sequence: TGCGCCAGCAGGTATGGTGGGGCAGTCACTGAAGCTTTCTTT. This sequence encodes CASRYGGAVTEAFF.

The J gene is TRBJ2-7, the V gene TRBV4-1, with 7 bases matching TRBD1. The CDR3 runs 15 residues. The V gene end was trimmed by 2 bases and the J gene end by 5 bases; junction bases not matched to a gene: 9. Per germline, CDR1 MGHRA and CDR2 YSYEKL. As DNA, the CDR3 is TGCGCCAGCAGCCAACAGACAGGGTGGTATGACGAGCAGTACTTC. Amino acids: CASSQQTGWYDEQYF.

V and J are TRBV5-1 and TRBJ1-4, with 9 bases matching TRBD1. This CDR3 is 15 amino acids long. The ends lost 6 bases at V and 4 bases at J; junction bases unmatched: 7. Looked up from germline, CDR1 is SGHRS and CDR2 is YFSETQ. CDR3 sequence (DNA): TGCGCCAGCACCACAGGGGGCGGTCTTAATGAAAAACTGTTTTTT. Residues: CASTTGGGLNEKLFF.

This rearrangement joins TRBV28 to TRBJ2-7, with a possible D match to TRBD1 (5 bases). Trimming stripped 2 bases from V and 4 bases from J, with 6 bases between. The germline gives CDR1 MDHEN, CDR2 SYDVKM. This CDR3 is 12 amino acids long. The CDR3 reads CASSLQGYEQYF. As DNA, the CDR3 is TGTGCCAGCAGTTTACAGGGTTACGAGCAGTACTTC.

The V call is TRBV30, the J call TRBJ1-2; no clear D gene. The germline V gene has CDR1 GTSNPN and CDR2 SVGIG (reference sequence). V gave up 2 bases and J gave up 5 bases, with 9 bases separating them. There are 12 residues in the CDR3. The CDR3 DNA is TGTGCCTGGAGTCGCAGTGGGTATGGCTACACCTTC. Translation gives CAWSRSGYGYTF.

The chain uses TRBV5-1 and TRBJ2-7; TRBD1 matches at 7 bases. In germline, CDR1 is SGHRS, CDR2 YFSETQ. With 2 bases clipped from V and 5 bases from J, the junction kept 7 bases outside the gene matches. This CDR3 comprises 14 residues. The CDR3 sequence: CASSFGTAGNEQYF. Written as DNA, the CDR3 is TGCGCCAGCAGCTTCGGGACAGCCGGCAACGAGCAGTACTTC.